One sample yielded the 17 T cell receptor beta chains listed below, sequenced in a study of blood T cell repertoires in COVID-19. Profiling relied on immunoSEQ multiplex PCR, and the TCRdb table lists in-frame clones only, not all of them. This sample yields about 330,000 clones, of which 70% to 90% are seen a single time; about 10% belongs to the top ten. Material: PBMCs or T cells enriched from blood (not recorded which). The receptor set was obtained from a woman under 30 who had recovered from COVID-19.

The chain has TRBV24-1 and TRBJ1-4; 8 bases map to TRBD1. Per germline, CDR1 KGHDR and CDR2 SFDVKD. The CDR3 runs 15 residues. V lost 3 bases, J lost 7 bases, and 6 bases stayed unmatched. The CDR3 reads CATSDPGQGGEKLFF. CDR3 coding DNA: TGTGCCACCAGTGATCCCGGACAGGGTGGTGAAAAACTGTTTTTT.

V usage is TRBV2 and J usage is TRBJ1-1, with D tentatively TRBD1 (6 bases). Germline-derived CDR1 and CDR2 are SNHLY and FYNNEI. The CDR3 totals 16 residues. The V gene lost 5 bases and the J gene lost 0 bases, with 16 bases spanning the gap. The CDR3 region is CASSQWTDSMNTEAFF. The CDR3 DNA reads TGTGCCAGCAGTCAATGGACAGACTCCATGAACACTGAAGCTTTCTTT.

The chain has TRBV6-5 and TRBJ2-1; 9 bases map to TRBD1. V shed 0 bases, J shed 3 bases, and the junction held 3 bases outside the gene matches. The CDR3 loop spans 16 amino acids. CDR1 and CDR2 (germline): MNHEY, SVGAGI. This CDR3 is CASSYSGTGSYNEQFF. The CDR3 bases are TGTGCCAGCAGTTACTCCGGGACAGGGAGCTACAATGAGCAGTTCTTC.

CDR3 DNA sequence: TGTGCCAGCAGTTCTCTAGCAGGGGATTCACCCCTCCACTTT. As protein: CASSSLAGDSPLHF. The V and J genes are TRBV6-5 and TRBJ1-6; D is possibly TRBD1 (6 bases). Deletions cut 4 bases from V and 8 bases from J, with 12 bases between. This CDR3 region has 14 residues. Germline values: CDR1 MNHEY, CDR2 SVGAGI.

The CDR3 protein is CASSGPGEHGYTF. Written as DNA, the CDR3 is TGTGCCAGCAGTGGGCCAGGGGAGCATGGCTACACCTTC. The chain recombines TRBV6-2 or TRBV6-3 with TRBJ1-2, with D perhaps matching TRBD1 (6 bases). Germline V gene lookup returns CDR1 MNHEY and CDR2 SVGEGT. The V and J ends lost 5 bases and 6 bases respectively, with 13 bases between them. This CDR3 is 13 amino acids long.

The rearrangement joins TRBV27 to TRBJ1-1, with 7 positions matching TRBD1. Trimming removed 5 bases from V and 3 bases from J; junction bases left unmatched: 6. The CDR3 consists of 14 residues. CDR1 and CDR2 from the germline V gene are MNHEY and SMNVEV (reference sequence). The CDR3 DNA reads as TGTGCCAGCAGTCCCCGACAGGGATACACTGAAGCTTTCTTT. It encodes CASSPRQGYTEAFF.

The chain carries TRBV5-4 and TRBJ1-2, with D maybe TRBD1 (6 bases). This CDR3 has 16 residues. CDR1 SGHNT and CDR2 YYREEE come from the germline V gene (reference sequence). Between the trimmed V and J ends, which lost 3 bases and 6 bases, there was a span of 21 bases. CDR3 protein: CASSWGPQPGLDGYTF. The CDR3 DNA reads as TGTGCCAGCAGCTGGGGGCCACAGCCAGGCTTGGATGGCTACACCTTC.

The V call is TRBV18, the J call TRBJ1-2, with 10 nucleotides matching TRBD1. J lost 4 bases, V lost 5 bases, and 22 bases had no gene match. CDR3 length equals 20 residues. Germline CDR1 is KGHSH and CDR2 is LQKENI. Written as DNA, the CDR3 is TGTGCCAGCTCATCCCGGGACAGGGGTTCATATAAGATTGGGTCCTATGGCTACACCTTC. Residues: CASSSRDRGSYKIGSYGYTF.

V gene TRBV21-1 combines with J gene TRBJ1-4; TRBD1 reflects the table's D call only, with no check against the DNA. TRBV21-1 has pseudogene status. This CDR3 spans 18 amino acids. The CDR3 is CASNRSSRGLVANEKLFF. CDR3 coding DNA: TGTGCCAGCAATAGGAGTTCCAGGGGGCTAGTAGCTAATGAAAAACTGTTTTTT.

CDR3 nucleotides: TGTGCCAGCAGCCCCGTTGGAAGGGGTAATGAAAAACTGTTTTTT. Protein: CASSPVGRGNEKLFF. This rearrangement joins TRBV2 to TRBJ1-4; tentative D call: TRBD1 (5 bases). Deletions cut 6 bases from V and 4 bases from J, with 15 bases between. The CDR3 runs to 15 residues. Germline CDR1 is SNHLY and CDR2 is FYNNEI. Filled out from reference TRBV2 and TRBJ1-4, the complete variable domain reads EPEVTQTPSHQVTQMGQEVILRCVPISNHLYFYWYRQILGQKVEFLVSFYNNEISEKSEIFDDQFSVERPDGSNFTLKIRSTKLEDSAMYFCASSPVGRGNEKLFFGSGTQLSVL.

V gene TRBV7-3 combines with J gene TRBJ1-1; D uncertain. The germline gives CDR1 SGHTA, CDR2 FQGTGA. Trimming pared 1 base from V and 3 bases from J, leaving 6 bases between. CDR3 size: 13 residues. The CDR3 DNA reads TGTGCCAGCAGCTTAAGTGCGGACACTGAAGCTTTCTTT. Protein sequence: CASSLSADTEAFF.

This clone came up a few times. This sequence joins TRBV7-9 and TRBJ1-5; D possibly corresponds to TRBD1 (6 bases). The length of the CDR3 is 14 residues. CDR1 and CDR2 (germline): SEHNR, FQNEAQ (reference sequence). The V end was cut by 5 bases, the J end by 6 bases, with 14 bases between. The CDR3 sequence is CASSHLGAGQPQHF. CDR3 DNA: TGTGCCAGCAGCCACTTGGGGGCCGGTCAGCCCCAGCATTTT.

The rearrangement links TRBV6-5 to TRBJ2-5; 7 nucleotides match TRBD2. Germline lookup yields CDR1 MNHEY and CDR2 SVGAGI. The V segment lost 5 bases and the J segment 4 bases; nucleotides outside the gene matches: 10. This CDR3 has 15 amino acids. The DNA for the CDR3 is TGTGCCAGCAGTCGCGGGCTAGCGGTAGGAGAGACCCAGTACTTC. Its translation: CASSRGLAVGETQYF.

V usage is TRBV30 and J usage is TRBJ2-5; tentatively, D is TRBD1 (6 bases). CDR1 GTSNPN and CDR2 SVGIG come from the germline V gene (reference sequence). The CDR3 length is 14 residues. Trimming took off 3 bases at V and 5 bases at J, with 16 bases between the two ends. The CDR3: CAWSSKTGIETQYF. CDR3 bases: TGTGCCTGGAGCTCTAAAACAGGGATCGAGACCCAGTACTTC.

This chain uses TRBV19 with TRBJ1-2, with 9 bases aligning to TRBD1. The germline gives CDR1 LNHDA, CDR2 SQIVND (reference sequence). This CDR3 comprises 13 residues. After removal of 6 bases from V and 8 bases from J, the junction contained 7 bases not matched to a gene. The CDR3: CASSRDRGFGYTF. The CDR3 DNA reads as TGTGCCAGTAGCCGTGACAGGGGGTTCGGCTACACCTTC.

The genes are TRBV7-3 and TRBJ1-2; D is unclear. This CDR3 comprises 12 residues. CDR1 and CDR2 (germline): SGHTA, FQGTGA. The germline V and J ends were trimmed by 5 bases and 5 bases, with 9 bases remaining between them. CDR3 loop: CASSQPGYGYTF. The CDR3 DNA reads TGTGCCAGCAGCCAACCCGGGTATGGCTACACCTTC.

This chain connects TRBV4-1 to TRBJ2-7; a weak D match, TRBD1 (5 bases). The CDR3 covers 15 residues. Per the germline V gene, CDR1 is MGHRA and CDR2 is YSYEKL. V dropped 1 base and J dropped 5 bases, with 15 bases sitting between them. The DNA of the CDR3 is TGCGCCAGCAGCCAAGCGGACACCTATGGGGACGAGCAGTACTTC. As protein: CASSQADTYGDEQYF.